One and the same sample provided the 10 T cell receptor beta chains below, sequenced in a study of glioma-infiltrating T cells. The iRepertoire nested amplicon-rescue multiplex PCR amplified TCR alpha and beta CDR3s from RNA. MiXCR, run by TCRdb on the multiplex PCR reads, gives a single entry per CDR3 protein. The table records 300,000 to 400,000 distinct CDR3 sequences, around 45% of them present only once. Sequenced sample: glioma tissue, nonneoplastic brain tissue, or PBMCs (not recorded which). The receptors come from a human donor with low-grade glioma or glioblastoma, undergoing nonglioma brain surgery, or in good health (not recorded which).

V gene TRBV20-1 combines with J gene TRBJ2-1, with D perhaps matching TRBD2 (6 bases). Trimming stripped 3 bases from V and 0 bases from J, with 12 bases between. This CDR3 contains 15 residues. CDR1 is DFQATT, CDR2 SNEGSKA, per germline (reference sequence). The CDR3 loop reads CSASTSSGSYNEQFF. The CDR3 region has the DNA TGCAGTGCTAGTACTAGCTCAGGCTCCTACAATGAGCAGTTCTTC.

The chain recombines TRBV12-3 or TRBV12-4 with TRBJ1-1; D remains ambiguous. CDR3 length: 14 residues. Trimming removed 1 base at V and 1 base at J, with 7 bases between. CDR3 in amino acids: CASSLGAANTEAFF. CDR3 sequence (DNA): TGTGCCAGCAGTTTAGGGGCAGCGAACACTGAAGCTTTCTTT.

This clonotype was counted ten times or more. The chain joins TRBV4-1 to TRBJ1-2; D possibly corresponds to TRBD1 (5 bases). The V gene lost 6 bases and the J gene lost 6 bases, with 14 bases spanning the gap. The CDR3 loop spans 13 amino acids. The germline V gene encodes CDR1 MGHRA and CDR2 YSYEKL. CDR3 nucleotides: TGCGCCAGCAGTAGAGAGGGGCGCCATGGCTACACCTTC. Its protein is CASSREGRHGYTF.

The CDR3 reads CASSGTMVRDNEQFF. The CDR3 bases are TGTGCCAGCAGCGGGACTATGGTCCGAGACAATGAGCAGTTCTTC. This rearrangement joins TRBV5-4 to TRBJ2-1; 7 positions agree with TRBD2. V trimming: 4 bases; J trimming: 5 bases; junction bases outside the gene matches: 9. Germline lookup yields CDR1 SGHNT and CDR2 YYREEE (reference sequence). The CDR3 is 15 residues long.

This clonotype was picked up one time. One junction end does not reproduce the germline sequence, and a read error may be involved. V gene TRBV6-6 combines with J gene TRBJ2-5; no clear D. This CDR3 comprises 12 residues. Germline loops: CDR1 MNHNY, CDR2 SVGAGI (reference sequence). Written as DNA, the CDR3 is TGTGCCAGCAGTTACGGTATTTCACCCCTCCACTTC. Protein sequence: CASSYGISPLHF.

This rearrangement joins TRBV6-1 to TRBJ1-1, with 9 bases lining up with TRBD1. The V gene end was trimmed by 11 bases and the J gene end by 2 bases; junction bases not matched to a gene: 15. Germline assignment: CDR1 MNHNS and CDR2 SASEGT. The CDR3 sequence is 16 residues long. The CDR3 bases are TGTGCCTTCAGTGAGGACAGGGGATCGGTAAACACTGAAGCTTTCTTT. It is translated as CAFSEDRGSVNTEAFF.

The sample holds many counts of this clonotype. The chain carries TRBV27 and TRBJ2-1, with a tentative D call TRBD2 (7 bases). The CDR3 extends over 15 amino acids. The V end lost 5 bases, the J end lost 5 bases, and 16 bases lay between the germline ends. Germline loops: CDR1 MNHEY, CDR2 SMNVEV (reference sequence). The CDR3 sequence is CASSRGASGNNEQFF. The CDR3 DNA follows: TGTGCCAGCAGTCGGGGGGCTAGCGGCAACAATGAGCAGTTCTTC.

This clonotype was counted at least ten times. The chain recombines TRBV6-2 or TRBV6-3 with TRBJ2-3; 8 nucleotides agree with TRBD2. The CDR3 runs 14 residues. Trimming cost V 2 bases and J 8 bases; bases outside gene matches: 6. Per the germline V gene, CDR1 is MNHEY and CDR2 is SVGEGT. The CDR3 loop reads CASSYPSGRGTQYF. The CDR3 nucleotides read TGTGCCAGCAGTTACCCGAGCGGGAGAGGTACGCAGTATTTT.

With respect to this clonotype: Just one base apart from a much larger clone, this may be a read error. The genes are TRBV6-2 or TRBV6-3 and TRBJ2-7; D call uncertain. This CDR3 is 11 amino acids long. Per germline, CDR1 MNHEY and CDR2 SVGEGT. The CDR3 nucleotides are TGTCCCAGCAATGACAACTACGAGCAGTACTTC. Translated: CPSNDNYEQYF.

The table lists this clonotype with many counts. The CDR3 loop reads CASSYPSTGSSLQNTEAFF. Written as DNA, the CDR3 is TGTGCCAGCAGTTACCCTTCGACAGGGTCATCTCTCCAGAACACTGAAGCTTTCTTT. The gene calls are TRBV6-2 or TRBV6-3 and TRBJ1-1; 7 bases are a match to TRBD1. The V segment lost 2 bases and the J segment 1 base; nucleotides outside the gene matches: 16. The length of the CDR3 is 19 residues. Germline V gene lookup returns CDR1 MNHEY and CDR2 SVGEGT.